A single sample gave rise to the 3 T cell receptor beta chains below, sequenced in a study of radiotherapy plus CTLA-4 blockade in lung cancer. TCRdb's table, derived via immunoSEQ multiplex PCR, lists solely in-frame clones and lacks some. The repertoire holds around 42,000 clones, roughly 60% seen once, with under 20% in the top ten. Material: peripheral blood, obtained from a patient treated with radiotherapy plus ipilimumab. These TCRs come from a human donor with non-small cell lung cancer who had a partial response to radiotherapy plus ipilimumab.

The rearrangement uses TRBV15 and TRBJ1-3, with TRBD1 matching over 7 bases. The CDR3 contains 16 residues. Germline lookup yields CDR1 LNHNV and CDR2 YYDKDF (reference sequence). The junction had 11 bases not matched to a gene; V was cut back by 1 base and J by 8 bases. In DNA form, the CDR3 reads TGTGCCACCAGCAGAGGCACAGGGGCCACACCCGACACCATATATTTT. Its translation: CATSRGTGATPDTIYF.

J is TRBJ2-2 and V is TRBV6-5; maybe TRBD2 (5 bases). This CDR3 contains 15 residues. In germline, CDR1 is MNHEY, CDR2 SVGAGI. Deletions cut 6 bases from V and 0 bases from J, with 11 bases between. This CDR3 reads CASRKEVSNTGELFF. The CDR3 nucleotides are TGTGCCAGCAGGAAGGAGGTGTCGAACACCGGGGAGCTGTTTTTT.

This chain uses TRBV5-1 with TRBJ2-1; 12 nucleotides align to TRBD2. V lost 1 base and J lost 9; bases outside the gene matches: 17. Per germline, CDR1 SGHRS and CDR2 YFSETQ. The CDR3 is made up of 19 amino acids. The CDR3 sequence is CASSLLASGGALGGGEQFF. In DNA, the CDR3 is TGCGCCAGCAGCTTGTTGGCTAGCGGGGGGGCCTTGGGCGGTGGTGAGCAGTTCTTC.